The source of this T cell receptor beta chain is a study of beta chain features in type 1 diabetes (dated by TCRdb to 2016 to 2019). As for the study more broadly: No differences in mean age, gender distribution, total cell number or subset yield were found between patients and healthy donors. A total of 90 million to 130 million sorted cells were examined across all samples, and a strong correlation was observed between cell number per subset and RNA yield. The study compared TCRB repertoires of sorted circulating CD4+ T cell subsets between recently diagnosed type 1 diabetes patients and matched healthy donors. Regulatory and stem cell-like memory subsets were obtained from only 8 patients and roughly 8 healthy donors, while naive and central memory subsets were obtained from all 28 donors. Broad study findings and their caveats: Patients with type 1 diabetes made fewer insertions and deleted more nucleotides at VDJ recombination sites, implying thymic rearrangement abnormalities. In all four CD4+ subsets, TCRB CDR3 length was moderately but significantly shorter in type 1 diabetes patients. Because the HLA sub-analyses included only small numbers of individuals, any influence of HLA type on TCRB rearrangement was left unresolved. Naive, central memory and regulatory TCRB repertoires appeared more similar among patients than among healthy donors. PCR may preferentially amplify shorter templates, but because patient and control samples were amplified and corrected together, any resulting skew would affect both groups equally. Because cDNA was sequenced instead of genomic DNA, highly expressing activated cells could be over-represented, though the groups showed no difference in activation or CD3 levels.

A single peripheral blood draw of approximately 120 mL on average was collected from each donor into heparinised tubes. Using a panel that included CD45RO, CCR7, CD25, CD127, CD95 and CD27, naive, central memory, regulatory and stem cell-like memory CD4+ T cells were sorted on a BD FACSAria II. All sorted populations exceeded 95% purity. PBMCs were isolated immediately by Lymphoprep density gradient centrifugation and stained directly without culture. To minimize batch effects, samples were stained and sorted in pairs, one healthy donor with one patient per experiment. The entire amount of isolated RNA was reverse transcribed using the High Capacity cDNA Reverse Transcription Kit, so the sequenced TCRB transcripts were expressed ones. Deep immunoSEQ sequencing was applied to naive, central memory and regulatory T cell samples, giving an average of about 3.4 million total reads per sample. After sorted cells were lysed in RLT buffer, RNA was extracted with DNase-treated RNeasy Micro or Mini kits, with the choice depending on cell number. To prevent cross-contamination, every cell subset was processed on its own, while patient and healthy donor samples were processed together. TCRB sequences were amplified from cDNA with the immunoSEQ multiplex PCR, producing 87-bp fragments spanning the CDR3 region. The amplicons were sequenced using the Illumina HiSeq platform. As for the authors' bioinformatics: Synthetic template baselines were used to correct PCR bias computationally, reads within Hamming distance 2 were collapsed, and singletons that could not be merged were discarded. Reads were aligned against IMGT so that V, D and J genes, CDR3 length and insertions or deletions at six rearrangement sites could be assigned. Within each subset, clonotype counts were normalized to sorted cell number, and only after that were true diversity and Gini coefficients computed with the tcR R package. Repertoire sharing was quantified using the overlap coefficient calculated on TCRB nucleotide sequences. Out-of-frame TCRB sequences from naive cells were analyzed to stand in for the pre-selection repertoire. Not all clones reach the TCRdb copy of this immuneACCESS table, which keeps in-frame sequences only. Checked studies attribute under half of the gap to unresolved V genes and leave the rest unexplained. Clone size and V and J calls were adopted from that table, with D and trimming inferred from the DNA. The sample yields around 280,000 clones; over 14% were counted once. Of the sample, less than 0.02% is held by the ten largest clones.

On this clone: Its binding antigen is unknown. Base quality data are lacking; no much larger clone is found one base away.

The CDR3, cysteine through phenylalanine, is 15 amino acids long. The CDR3 DNA has 45 bases and is translated from base 1. Relative to germline, V is missing 1 base and J is missing 4 bases, with 4 bases of the junction outside any gene match. CDR1 and CDR2, per the germline V gene, are SGHTA and FQGNSA. The sequence joins TRBV7-2 to TRBJ2-3; TRBD2 lines up with 8 middle nucleotides. The sequenced sample consisted of naive CD4+ T cells from blood. This specimen's cell subset or site label, interpreted: true naive CD4+ T cells. The origin of this receptor is a man aged 18 to 30 with type 1 diabetes. The bases read TGTGCCAGCAGCTTAGGGAGCGGGAGTTCAGATACGCAGTATTTT. This encodes CASSLGSGSSDTQYF. Joined to the reference TRBV7-2 and TRBJ2-3 proteins, this CDR3 gives the full variable domain: GAGVSQSPSNKVTEKGKDVELRCDPISGHTALYWYRQSLGQGLEFLIYFQGNSAPDKSGLPSDRFSAERTGGSVSTLTIQRTQQEDSAVYLCASSLGSGSSDTQYFGPGTRLTVL.